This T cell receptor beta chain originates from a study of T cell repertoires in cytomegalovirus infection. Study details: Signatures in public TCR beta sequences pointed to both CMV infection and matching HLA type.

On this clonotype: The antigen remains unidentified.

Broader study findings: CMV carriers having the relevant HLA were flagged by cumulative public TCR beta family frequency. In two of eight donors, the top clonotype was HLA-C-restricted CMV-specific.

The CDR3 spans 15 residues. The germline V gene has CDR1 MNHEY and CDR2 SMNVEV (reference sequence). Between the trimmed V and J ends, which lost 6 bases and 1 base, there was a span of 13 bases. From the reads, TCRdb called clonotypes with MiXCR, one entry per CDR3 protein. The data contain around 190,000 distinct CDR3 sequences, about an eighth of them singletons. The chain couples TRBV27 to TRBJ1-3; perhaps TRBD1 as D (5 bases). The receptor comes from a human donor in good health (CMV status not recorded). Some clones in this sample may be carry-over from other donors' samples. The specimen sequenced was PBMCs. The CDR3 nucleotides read TGTGCCAGCAGAGAGACAGCCTCATCTGGAAACACCATATATTTT. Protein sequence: CASRETASSGNTIYF.